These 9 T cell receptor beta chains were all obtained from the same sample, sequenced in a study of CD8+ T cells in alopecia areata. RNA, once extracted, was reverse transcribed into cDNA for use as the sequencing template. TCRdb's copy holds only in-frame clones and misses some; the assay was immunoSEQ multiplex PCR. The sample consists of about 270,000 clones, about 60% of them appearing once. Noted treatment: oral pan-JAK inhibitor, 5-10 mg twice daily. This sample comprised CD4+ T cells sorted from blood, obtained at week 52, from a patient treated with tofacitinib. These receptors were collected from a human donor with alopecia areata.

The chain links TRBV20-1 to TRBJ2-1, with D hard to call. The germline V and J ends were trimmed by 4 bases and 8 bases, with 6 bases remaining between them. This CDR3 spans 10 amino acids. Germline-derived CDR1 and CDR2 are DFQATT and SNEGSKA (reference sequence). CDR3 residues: CSAIRDEQFF. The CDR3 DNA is TGCAGTGCTATTCGGGATGAGCAGTTCTTC.

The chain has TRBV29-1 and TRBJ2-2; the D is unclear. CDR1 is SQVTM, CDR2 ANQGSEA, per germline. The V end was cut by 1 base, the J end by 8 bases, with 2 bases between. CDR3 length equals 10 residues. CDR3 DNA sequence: TGCAGCGTTGAAGCTGGGGAGCTGTTTTTT. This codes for CSVEAGELFF.

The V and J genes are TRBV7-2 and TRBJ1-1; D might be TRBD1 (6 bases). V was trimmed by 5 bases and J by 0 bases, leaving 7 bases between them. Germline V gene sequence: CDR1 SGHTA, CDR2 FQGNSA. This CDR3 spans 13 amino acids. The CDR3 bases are TGTGCCAGCAGCACAGGGTTGAACACTGAAGCTTTCTTT. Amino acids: CASSTGLNTEAFF.

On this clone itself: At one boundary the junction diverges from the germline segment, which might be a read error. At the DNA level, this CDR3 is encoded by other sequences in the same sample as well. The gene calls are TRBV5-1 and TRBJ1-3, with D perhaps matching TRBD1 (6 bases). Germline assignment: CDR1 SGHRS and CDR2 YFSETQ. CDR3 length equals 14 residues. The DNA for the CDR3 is TGCGCCAGCAGTTTGGGAGGGACAGGAAACACCATATATTTT. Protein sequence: CASSLGGTGNTIYF.

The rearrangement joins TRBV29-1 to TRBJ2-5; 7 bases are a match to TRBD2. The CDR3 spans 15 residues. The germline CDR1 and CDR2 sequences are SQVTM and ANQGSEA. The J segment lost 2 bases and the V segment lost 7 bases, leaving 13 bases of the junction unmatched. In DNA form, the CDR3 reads TGCAGCGCCCAGTTGGCTAGCGGCTCACAAGAGACCCAGTACTTC. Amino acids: CSAQLASGSQETQYF. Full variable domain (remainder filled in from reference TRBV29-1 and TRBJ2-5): SAVISQKPSRDICQRGTSLTIQCQVDSQVTMMFWYRQQPGQSLTLIATANQGSEATYESGFVIDKFPISRPNLTFSTLTVSNMSPEDSSIYLCSAQLASGSQETQYFGPGTRLLVL.

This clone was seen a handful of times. The CDR3 DNA reads TGTGCCAGTAGAAATACCCGGGCAACAGCCAAAAACATTCAGTACTTC. Its translation: CASRNTRATAKNIQYF. The chain couples TRBV19 to TRBJ2-4, with D unresolved. In germline, CDR1 is LNHDA, CDR2 SQIVND (reference sequence). Between the trimmed V and J ends, which lost 6 bases and 0 bases, there was a span of 15 bases. The CDR3 totals 16 residues.

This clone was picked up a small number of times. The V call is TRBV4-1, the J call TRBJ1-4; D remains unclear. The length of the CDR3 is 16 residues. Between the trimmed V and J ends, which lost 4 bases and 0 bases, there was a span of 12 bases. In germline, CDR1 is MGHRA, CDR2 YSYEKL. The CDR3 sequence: CASSREGQATNEKLFF. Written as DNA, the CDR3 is TGCGCCAGCAGCCGAGAAGGCCAGGCAACTAATGAAAAACTGTTTTTT.

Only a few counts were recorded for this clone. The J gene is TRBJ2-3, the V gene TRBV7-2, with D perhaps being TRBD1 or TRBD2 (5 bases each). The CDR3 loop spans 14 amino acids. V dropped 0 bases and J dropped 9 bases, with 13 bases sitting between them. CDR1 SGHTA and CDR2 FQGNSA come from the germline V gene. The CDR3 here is CASSLAGFRGTQYF. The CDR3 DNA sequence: TGTGCCAGCAGCTTAGCTGGTTTTCGGGGCACGCAGTATTTT.

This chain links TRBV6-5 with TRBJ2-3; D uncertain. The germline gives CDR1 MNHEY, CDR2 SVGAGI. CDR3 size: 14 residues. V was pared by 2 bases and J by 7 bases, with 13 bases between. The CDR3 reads CASSYTTPTNTQYF. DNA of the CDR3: TGTGCCAGCAGTTACACGACCCCCACGAATACGCAGTATTTT.